The entry that follows covers one T cell receptor beta chain sequence. The antigen remains unidentified. These data come from a study of cytomegalovirus exposure and HLA in healthy donors. Study results and limitations: Upon later analysis, HLA-associated TCR beta chains proved more clonally expanded than other, equally common chains. Researchers reported in a later analysis that common viral pathogens appeared linked to several top clusters. The authors enumerated over 150 TCR beta chains as linked to cytomegalovirus.

PCR was performed using 60 Vbeta and 13 Jbeta primers. Profiling relied on immunoSEQ multiplex PCR, and the TCRdb table lists in-frame clones only, not all of them. The sample lists just under 95,000 clones, about four fifths occurring once. The germline V gene has CDR1 MNHNY and CDR2 SVGAGI (reference sequence). This CDR3 comprises 13 residues. V was cut by 5 bases and J by 2 bases, with 7 bases left in between. The rearrangement joins TRBV6-6 to TRBJ1-3; D not resolved. This TCR derives from a human donor in good health. Material: PBMCs. Here the CDR3 DNA reads TGTGCCAGCAGTCTAGGCCCTGGAAACACCATATATTTT. Translated: CASSLGPGNTIYF.